The sequence of this T cell receptor (beta chain) was determined in a study of liver allograft versus peripheral blood T cells. Overall study context: Recipients' peripheral blood T cell receptor repertoires were compared with those in transplanted livers.

V lost 4 bases and J 6 bases, leaving 13 bases between the germline ends. CDR1 is SNHLY and CDR2 is FYNNEI in the germline V gene. The CDR3 is 14 amino acids. Using its own MiXCR run on the reads, TCRdb lists one record per CDR3 protein. The sample yields 1,200 or so distinct CDR3 sequences, 14% to 15% seen once. Notes on the study in general: A difference was reportedly observed between T cell receptor repertoires inside liver allografts and those in peripheral blood.

As to this clonotype: Its antigen is as yet unknown.

The sequence came from a human patient who had a liver transplant. Some of the T cells may derive from the graft donor. The chain has TRBV2 and TRBJ2-1, with D unclear. The CDR3 DNA reads as TGTGCCAGCAGTGCGGCCAGGCCAATCAATGAGCAGTTCTTC. It is translated as CASSAARPINEQFF.